This TCR beta chain emerged from a study of identical twins (dated by TCRdb to the mid-2010s). A note on the overall study: The study deep-sequenced TCR alpha and beta repertoires from monozygotic twins, unrelated adults of various ages and cord blood to test whether fetal clonotypes persist. Replicate twin experiments were performed at different times using different library preparation protocols to rule out contamination.

All donors were healthy Caucasians. This clonotype was observed at least ten times. No antigen is known for it. Per-nucleotide qualities are absent, and no much larger clonotype sits a single base away. The junction shows trimming of 4 bases on V and 6 bases on J, and the gene matches do not reach 3 bases of it. CDR1 and CDR2, per the germline V gene, are SGHTS and YDEGEE. The CDR3 contains 15 residues, cysteine and phenylalanine counted. CDR3 DNA only is kept here, 45 bases in frame from base 1. Here is what the overall study found, with its caveats: Compared with coincidental sharing between unrelated individuals, out-of-frame TCR alpha sequences shared between twins had an excess of sequences with low generation probability. In beta out-of-frame sequences, excess twin sharing was weaker, because having fewer shared sequences lowered the signal-to-noise ratio. Out-of-frame TCR alpha sharing in monozygotic twins was systematically underestimated by recombination models, whereas sharing between unrelated individuals was in agreement with the recombination models. Fewer insertions were carried by abundant cord blood beta clonotypes; a weaker similar trend was observed in young adult naive repertoires, while no such trend was observed in memory repertoires. Invariant T cells such as MAIT and iNKT could partly confound zero-insertion analyses, although diverse VJ usage argued against such confounding for most clonotypes. Because the same donors could not be followed over many years, the conclusions depended on cross-sectional statistical analysis.

The library was prepared using 5' RACE. Sequencer: Illumina HiSeq 2000. Template switching added a universal primer binding site, and the final cDNA carried a unique molecular identifier that allowed TCR cDNA molecules to be counted accurately. Specific primers in the conserved constant-segment region were used to synthesize first-strand cDNA for TCR alpha and beta chains. To control for contamination, each cDNA library was double barcoded with a SMART-Mk sample barcode plus Illumina barcodes. TruSeq adapter sequences, together with Illumina sample barcodes, were added in two successive PCR steps. TCR alpha and beta cDNA libraries were sequenced on the Illumina HiSeq platform with custom primers. As for the original processing: Unique molecular identifiers were extracted from raw reads with MiGEC, and CDR3 positions were determined with MiXCR. For each individual, recombination models were inferred using an EM algorithm with the repgenHMM and IGoR tools. The tcR package in R was used for shared clonotype analysis, with sharing normalized by the product of cloneset sizes. To study raw recombination without the effects of thymic and clonal selection, out-of-frame nonproductive sequences were analyzed. The raw public reads went through TCRdb reprocessing: fastp at Q25, MiXCR clone calling, in-frame beta chains kept. Each CDR3 protein appears once, grouped with its most common genes and DNA. For this entry, the V and J calls and clone size follow TCRdb and not the study's own pipeline. This sample holds some 1,600,000 distinct CDR3 sequences; 32% were observed only once. The top ten hold approximately 0.29% of the sample.

Specimen: cord blood. This TCR was recovered from a newborn girl in good health. The chain links TRBV5-8 with TRBJ2-1; 14 junctional bases match TRBD2. CDR3 region: CASSPTSGRANEQFF. The DNA sequence follows: TGTGCCAGCAGCCCGACTAGCGGGAGGGCCAATGAGCAGTTCTTC.